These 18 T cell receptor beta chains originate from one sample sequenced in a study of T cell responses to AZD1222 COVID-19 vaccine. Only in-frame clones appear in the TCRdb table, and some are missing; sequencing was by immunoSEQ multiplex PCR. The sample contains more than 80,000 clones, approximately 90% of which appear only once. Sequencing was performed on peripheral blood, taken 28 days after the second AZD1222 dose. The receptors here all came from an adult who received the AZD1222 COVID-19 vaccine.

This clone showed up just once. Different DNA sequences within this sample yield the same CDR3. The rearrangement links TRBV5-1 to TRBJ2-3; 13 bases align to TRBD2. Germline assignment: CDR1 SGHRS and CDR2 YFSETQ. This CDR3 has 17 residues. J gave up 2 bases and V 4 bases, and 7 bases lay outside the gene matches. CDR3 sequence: CASSPRLAGGTTDTQYF. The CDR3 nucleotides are TGCGCCAGCAGCCCCCGACTAGCGGGAGGCACCACAGATACGCAGTATTTT.

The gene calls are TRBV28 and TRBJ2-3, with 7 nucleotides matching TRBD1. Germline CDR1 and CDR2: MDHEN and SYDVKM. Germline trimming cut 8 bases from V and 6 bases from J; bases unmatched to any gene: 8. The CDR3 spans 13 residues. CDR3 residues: CASGTGATDTQYF. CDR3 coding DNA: TGTGCCAGCGGAACAGGGGCAACGGATACGCAGTATTTT.

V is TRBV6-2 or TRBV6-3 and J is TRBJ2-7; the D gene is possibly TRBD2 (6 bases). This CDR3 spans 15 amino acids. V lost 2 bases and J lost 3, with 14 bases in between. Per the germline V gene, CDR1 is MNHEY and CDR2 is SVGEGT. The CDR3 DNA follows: TGTGCCAGCAGTTACGCGTCGGGAGTGGGCTACGAGCAGTACTTC. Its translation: CASSYASGVGYEQYF.

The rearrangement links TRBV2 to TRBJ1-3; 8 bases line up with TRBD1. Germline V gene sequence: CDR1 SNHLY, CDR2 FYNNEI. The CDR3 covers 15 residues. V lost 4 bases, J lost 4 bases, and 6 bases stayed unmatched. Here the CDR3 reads CASSARTGRGNTIYF. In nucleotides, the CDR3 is TGTGCCAGCAGTGCCCGGACAGGGAGAGGAAACACCATATATTTT.

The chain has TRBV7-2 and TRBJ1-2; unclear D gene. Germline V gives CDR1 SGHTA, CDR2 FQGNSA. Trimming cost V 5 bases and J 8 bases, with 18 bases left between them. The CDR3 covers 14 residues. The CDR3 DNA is TGTGCCAGCAGCCCAAATTGGCGGGGAGAAGGCTACACCTTC. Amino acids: CASSPNWRGEGYTF.

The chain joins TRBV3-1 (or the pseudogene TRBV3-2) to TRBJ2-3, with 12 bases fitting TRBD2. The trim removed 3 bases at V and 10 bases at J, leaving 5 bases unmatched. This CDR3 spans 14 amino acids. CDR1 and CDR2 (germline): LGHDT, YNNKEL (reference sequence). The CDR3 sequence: CASSHSPSGRAQYF. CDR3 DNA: TGTGCCAGCAGCCATTCCCCTAGCGGGAGGGCGCAGTATTTT.

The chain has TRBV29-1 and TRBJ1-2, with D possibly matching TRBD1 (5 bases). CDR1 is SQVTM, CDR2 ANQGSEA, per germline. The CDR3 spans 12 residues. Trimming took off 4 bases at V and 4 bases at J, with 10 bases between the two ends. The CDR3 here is CSVGQSSYGYTF. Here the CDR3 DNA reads TGCAGCGTTGGACAGTCCTCCTATGGCTACACCTTC. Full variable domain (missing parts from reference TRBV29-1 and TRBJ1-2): SAVISQKPSRDICQRGTSLTIQCQVDSQVTMMFWYRQQPGQSLTLIATANQGSEATYESGFVIDKFPISRPNLTFSTLTVSNMSPEDSSIYLCSVGQSSYGYTFGSGTRLTVV.

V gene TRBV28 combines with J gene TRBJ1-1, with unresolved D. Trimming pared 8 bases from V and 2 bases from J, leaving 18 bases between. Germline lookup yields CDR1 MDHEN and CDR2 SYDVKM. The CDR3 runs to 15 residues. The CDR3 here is CASDLRGPSNTEAFF. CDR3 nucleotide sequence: TGTGCCAGCGACCTACGAGGACCGAGTAACACTGAAGCTTTCTTT.

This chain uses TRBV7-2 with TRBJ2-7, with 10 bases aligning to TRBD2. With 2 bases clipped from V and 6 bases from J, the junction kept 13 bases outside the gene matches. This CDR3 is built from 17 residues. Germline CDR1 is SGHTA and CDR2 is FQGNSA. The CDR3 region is CASSLFSAVASGSEQYF. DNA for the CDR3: TGTGCCAGCAGCTTATTCAGCGCGGTGGCTAGCGGGAGCGAGCAGTACTTC.

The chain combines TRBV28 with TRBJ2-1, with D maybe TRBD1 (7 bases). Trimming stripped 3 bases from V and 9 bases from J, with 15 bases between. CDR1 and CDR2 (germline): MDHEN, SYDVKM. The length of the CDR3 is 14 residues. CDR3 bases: TGTGCCAGCAGTTTGTGGCAGGGGGGAGGTGAGCAGTTCTTC. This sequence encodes CASSLWQGGGEQFF. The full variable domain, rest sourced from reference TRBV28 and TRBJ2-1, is DVKVTQSSRYLVKRTGEKVFLECVQDMDHENMFWYRQDPGLGLRLIYFSYDVKMKEKGDIPEGYSVSREKKERFSLILESASTNQTSMYLCASSLWQGGGEQFFGPGTRLTVL.

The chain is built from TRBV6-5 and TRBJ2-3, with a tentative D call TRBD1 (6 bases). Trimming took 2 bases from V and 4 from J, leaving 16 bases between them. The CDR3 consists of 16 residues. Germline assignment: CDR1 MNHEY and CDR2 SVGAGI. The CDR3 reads CASSYRKGQSADTQYF. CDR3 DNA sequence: TGTGCCAGCAGTTACCGGAAGGGACAAAGCGCAGATACGCAGTATTTT.

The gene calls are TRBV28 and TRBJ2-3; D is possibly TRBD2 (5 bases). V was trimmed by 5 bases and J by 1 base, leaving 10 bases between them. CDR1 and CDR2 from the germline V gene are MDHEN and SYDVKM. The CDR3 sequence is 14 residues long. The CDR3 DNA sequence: TGTGCCAGCAGTCCATCGGAGGGCACAGATACGCAGTATTTT. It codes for CASSPSEGTDTQYF.

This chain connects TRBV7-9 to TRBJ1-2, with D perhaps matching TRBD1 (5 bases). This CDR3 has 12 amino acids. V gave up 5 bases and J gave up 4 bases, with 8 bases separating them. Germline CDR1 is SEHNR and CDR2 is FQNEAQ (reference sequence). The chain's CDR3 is CASSRGPYGYTF. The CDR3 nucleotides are TGTGCCAGCAGCCGGGGACCCTATGGCTACACCTTC.

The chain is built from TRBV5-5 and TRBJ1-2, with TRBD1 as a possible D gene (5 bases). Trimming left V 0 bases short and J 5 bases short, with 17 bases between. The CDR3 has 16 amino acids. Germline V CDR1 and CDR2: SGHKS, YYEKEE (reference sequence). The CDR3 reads CASSLELVGRGYGYTF. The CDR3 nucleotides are TGTGCCAGCAGCTTGGAATTAGTGGGACGGGGGTATGGCTACACCTTC.

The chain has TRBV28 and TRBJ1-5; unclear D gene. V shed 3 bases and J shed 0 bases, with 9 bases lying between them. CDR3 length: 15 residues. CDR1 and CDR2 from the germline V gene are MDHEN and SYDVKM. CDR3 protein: CASSFRSGSNQPQHF. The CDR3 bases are TGTGCCAGCAGTTTTCGGTCTGGTAGCAATCAGCCCCAGCATTTT. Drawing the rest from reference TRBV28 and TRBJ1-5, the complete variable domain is DVKVTQSSRYLVKRTGEKVFLECVQDMDHENMFWYRQDPGLGLRLIYFSYDVKMKEKGDIPEGYSVSREKKERFSLILESASTNQTSMYLCASSFRSGSNQPQHFGDGTRLSIL.

The CDR3: CATSDLTGGWETQYF. CDR3 in DNA: TGTGCCACCAGTGACCTTACAGGGGGCTGGGAGACCCAGTACTTC. This sequence joins TRBV24-1 and TRBJ2-5, with 9 bases aligning to TRBD1. CDR1 KGHDR and CDR2 SFDVKD come from the germline V gene. This CDR3 has 15 residues. The V and J ends lost 4 bases and 5 bases, in that order; junction bases with no gene match: 7.

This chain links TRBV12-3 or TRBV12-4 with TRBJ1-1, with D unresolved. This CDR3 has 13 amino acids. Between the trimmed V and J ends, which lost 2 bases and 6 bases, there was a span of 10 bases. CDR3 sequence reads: CASSLMRGSEAFF. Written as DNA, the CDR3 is TGTGCCAGCAGTTTAATGAGAGGGTCTGAAGCTTTCTTT.

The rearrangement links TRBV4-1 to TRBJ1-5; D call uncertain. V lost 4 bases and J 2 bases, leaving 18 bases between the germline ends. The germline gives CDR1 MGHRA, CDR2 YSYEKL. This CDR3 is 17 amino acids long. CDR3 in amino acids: CASSLKGYQIGNQPQHF. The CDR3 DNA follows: TGCGCCAGCAGCCTTAAAGGTTACCAGATAGGCAATCAGCCCCAGCATTTT.